The source of this T cell receptor (beta chain) is a study of T cells expressing NK-cell markers (dated by TCRdb to the early 2020s). Regarding the study in general: In sorted CD3+CD56+NKG2C+, CD3+CD56+NKG2C- and CD3+CD56-NKG2C+ T-cell subsets from about eight donors, TCR beta-chain repertoires were profiled. The libraries were sequenced on Illumina HiSeq 2000/2500, MiSeq or NextSeq, producing 2 x 150 bp reads. Seven of the eight sequenced donors were HCMV-seropositive and one was HCMV-seronegative. All eight donors whose samples were sequenced were randomly selected healthy volunteers, three of them men and five women. The paper as a whole reports these results and caveats: Those dominant clonotypes were again the most abundant among CD3+CD56-NKG2C+ cells in a few donors, at 28.3-60.1%. Whether the expanded NKG2C-expressing T cell clones were specific for HCMV antigens remained unclear. For 5 or 6 donors, the dominant CD3+CD56+NKG2C+ clonotypes were among the top 10 CD8+ clonotypes and accounted for 1.0-7.0% of CD8+ T cells.

HCMV-specific IgG was detected in serum with a commercial ELISA kit to determine HCMV serostatus. Peripheral blood mononuclear cells were isolated from blood by Ficoll density gradient centrifugation. These reads were obtained on an Illumina HiSeq 2000. TCR beta cDNA libraries were made by 5'RACE template switching that added a universal primer site and unique molecular identifiers. cDNA synthesis was primed from the TCR beta constant segment, followed by two successive PCR amplification steps. As for the authors' bioinformatics: MIGEC handled demultiplexing of the reads and grouping by UMI, while MiTCR was used to assemble and quantify clonotypes. To exclude erroneous sequences, only TCR cDNA sequences supported by at least two reads were retained. The tcR package was used for downstream repertoire analysis, and clonotypes were matched between fractions using CDR3 nucleotide sequence together with V segment. VDJmatch was used to annotate antigen specificity against VDJdb, with one amino acid substitution in CDR3 permitted. TCRdb reprocessed the reads; each CDR3 protein sequence makes one entry, and DNA is unavailable. TCRdb, not the original authors, processed these V and J calls. The sample's records list 250,000 to 300,000 distinct CDR3 sequences. Around 4.2% of the sample is in the top ten clones.

Concerning this clonotype itself: Its antigen target is currently unknown.

Reading the germline V gene (reference sequence) gives CDR1 DFQATT and CDR2 SNEGSKA. CDR3 length: 13 amino acids, cysteine to phenylalanine. There is no recorded DNA. The sequencing input was blood T cells: a sorted CD56 or NKG2C T cell subset, CD4+ or CD8+ T cells, or bulk PBMC T cells (not recorded which). The sequence was obtained from a woman between 18 and 70 years old in good health. This chain joins TRBV20-1 to TRBJ2-3. The CDR3 amino acid sequence is: CSAVPAGPDTQYF.